This entry lists 4 T cell receptor beta chains sequenced from one sample in a study of blood T cells in healthy people across ages. A second roughly 6 to 11 cycle PCR used barcoded and J-beta primers. TCRdb re-derived calls from the 5' RACE reads in MiXCR, one entry per CDR3 protein. Of roughly 410,000 distinct CDR3 sequences listed, about half were seen once; the top ten hold 45% to 65%. Sequenced material: blood. The receptors were gathered from a man aged 55 to 69 in good health.

The V call is TRBV20-1, the J call TRBJ1-1; 8 nucleotides match TRBD1. CDR3 length: 13 amino acids. V trimming: 1 base; J trimming: 7 bases; junction bases outside the gene matches: 5. The germline V gene has CDR1 DFQATT and CDR2 SNEGSKA (reference sequence). This CDR3 is CSARAPGTGEAFF. CDR3 DNA: TGCAGTGCTAGAGCCCCCGGGACAGGTGAAGCTTTCTTT.

This clonotype was detected many times. The CDR3 DNA reads TGTGCCAGCAGCTCGACGGACAGCACAGATACGCAGTATTTT. Translating gives CASSSTDSTDTQYF. J is TRBJ2-3 and V is TRBV7-6; D not certain. Per the germline V gene, CDR1 is SGHVS and CDR2 is FNYEAQ. V was trimmed by 4 bases and J by 0 bases, leaving 8 bases between them. The CDR3 is 14 amino acids.

V gene TRBV11-3 combines with J gene TRBJ2-3; possibly TRBD1 or TRBD2 for D (5 bases each). The CDR3 extends over 17 amino acids. Trimming took off 5 bases at V and 7 bases at J, with 25 bases between the two ends. Germline CDR1 is SGHNT and CDR2 is YENEEA. CDR3 amino acids: CASSPGPGAMDSNTQYF. The CDR3 DNA is TGTGCCAGCAGCCCGGGACCCGGCGCCATGGACTCCAATACGCAGTATTTT.

This clonotype appeared a few times. The DNA of the CDR3 is TGTGCCAGCAGCTTAGGTCATAAAGCCTACGAGCAGTACTTC. Translating gives CASSLGHKAYEQYF. The chain is built from TRBV7-2 and TRBJ2-7, with unresolved D. The CDR3 runs 14 residues. Looked up from germline, CDR1 is SGHTA and CDR2 is FQGNSA. V lost 1 base and J lost 2, with 9 bases in between.